These 3 T cell receptor beta chains were sequenced from one sample in a study of blood T cells in healthy people across ages. A second PCR of about 7 to 12 cycles used a sample-barcoded 5' primer and a J-beta primer mix. TCRdb independently ran MiXCR on the 5' RACE reads; one entry per CDR3 protein. The profile covers 1.5 million to 2 million distinct CDR3 sequences, with 34% appearing a single time and around 11% taken by the ten largest. The sample was blood. The receptor set was obtained from a woman under 40 in good health.

The CDR3 here is CASTRRGPANEKLFF. CDR3 DNA sequence: TGTGCCAGCACCAGAAGGGGCCCGGCTAATGAAAAACTGTTTTTT. This chain links TRBV2 with TRBJ1-4; D might be TRBD1 (5 bases). CDR3 length equals 15 residues. Trimming took 7 bases from V and 3 from J, leaving 15 bases between them. Germline lookup yields CDR1 SNHLY and CDR2 FYNNEI.

V usage is TRBV28 and J usage is TRBJ1-2, with D possibly being TRBD1 (5 bases). The CDR3 is made up of 15 amino acids. With 6 bases removed from V and 6 bases from J, the gap between germline ends came to 20 bases. In germline, CDR1 is MDHEN, CDR2 SYDVKM. As DNA, the CDR3 is TGTGCCAGCAGACAACCGGGACGGGGGAAGCATGGCTACACCTTC. This encodes CASRQPGRGKHGYTF.

This rearrangement joins TRBV7-8 to TRBJ1-5; D is unresolved. The CDR3 is made up of 16 amino acids. Per the germline V gene, CDR1 is SGHVS and CDR2 is FQNEAQ. The ends were cut back, 5 bases at V and 2 bases at J, with 16 bases in the middle. DNA of the CDR3: TGTGCCAGCAGCCCAACGGGCGTTACAGGCAATCAGCCCCAGCATTTT. Encoded protein: CASSPTGVTGNQPQHF.